This T cell receptor beta chain came from a study of T cells in Graves' hyperthyroidism and ophthalmopathy. RNA transcripts served as the template for amplifying TCR beta CDR3 regions. TCR CDR3 regions were first amplified by RT-PCR with HTBI primers. In TCRdb, the multiplex PCR reads were re-called with MiXCR into one record per CDR3 protein. Among about 700,000 distinct CDR3 sequences, 14% were seen once, and the ten largest hold more than 8.5%. Germline assignment: CDR1 SGDLS and CDR2 YYNGEE. The CDR3 extends over 14 amino acids. This receptor was obtained from a woman aged 18-29 years with Graves' hyperthyroidism. Specimen: blood. The chain carries TRBV9 and TRBJ2-5; 9 bases are shared with TRBD1. The DNA end lines up better with TRBJ2-1; the J call may be wrong. This CDR3 is CASSSWTGAETQFF. In nucleotides, the CDR3 is TGTGCCAGCAGCTCCTGGACAGGGGCAGAGACCCAGTTCTTC.